The T cell receptor beta chain described here comes from a study of blood T cell repertoires in COVID-19. Study as a whole: Material from acute and convalescent COVID-19 was sourced from the United States, Italy and Spain. Sample material is recorded as cDNA or gDNA derived from T cells, B-cell-depleted T cells, or PBMCs.

In the source study's methods: Reference gene primer amplification gave nucleated cell count estimates. TCRdb's copy holds only in-frame clones and misses some; the assay was immunoSEQ multiplex PCR. V and J calls and clone size are given by that table; D and trimming were obtained from the DNA. The sample holds some 120,000 clones, over 65% seen once. Trimming took off 5 bases at V and 5 bases at J, with 10 bases between the two ends. Germline lookup yields CDR1 LNHDA and CDR2 SQIVND (reference sequence). The CDR3 consists of 14 residues. Sequencing used peripheral blood. This clonotype originated in a human donor with acute or convalescent COVID-19. The donor label of this sample is uncertain. The V call is TRBV19, the J call TRBJ1-6; D might be TRBD1 (5 bases). CDR3 nucleotides: TGTGCCAGTAGTGTGGGGGGGAATAATTCACCCCTCCACTTT. Translated, it gives CASSVGGNNSPLHF.